The clone carrying this T cell receptor beta chain was seen just once. Antigen unknown. This sample is part of a study of B cell selection in AIRE deficiency. Points from the study as a whole: Shared Treg sequences were biased toward short CDR3s with few non-templated nucleotide insertions. About 31% of healthy-shared Treg TCRbeta sequences appeared in patient Tconv cells.

Per the germline V gene, CDR1 is SGHTA and CDR2 is FQGTGA. J lost 0 bases, V lost 2 bases, and 12 bases had no gene match. The length of the CDR3 is 18 residues. CD4+CD127+ cells were sorted as the conventional CD4 T cells. Controls came from healthy donors unrelated to patients. TCRdb keeps only in-frame clones here, not all; method: immunoSEQ multiplex PCR. This table has about 25,000 clones, about 96% appearing once. The chain links TRBV7-3 to TRBJ2-7; TRBD2 aligns across 8 bases. This TCR derives from a human donor in good health. The source material was CD4+CD127+ conventional T cells sorted from PBMCs. DNA of the CDR3: TGTGCCAGCAGCTTAGTGTCCTGGCTAGCGGGCTACTCCTACGAGCAGTACTTC. It specifies CASSLVSWLAGYSYEQYF.